The clone carrying this T cell receptor (beta chain) occurred a few times. The data derive from a study of T cells in Graves' hyperthyroidism and ophthalmopathy. Hyperthyroidism had been newly diagnosed in patients aged 18 to 65, and its duration was under 2 months. Blood was drawn at first hyperthyroidism diagnosis, before any ophthalmopathy symptoms. Amplification targeted TCR beta CDR3 regions from RNA transcripts. HTBI primers drove first-round RT-PCR of the TCR CDR3. TCRdb processed the multiplex PCR reads anew with MiXCR; each CDR3 protein has one entry. The table records around 350,000 distinct CDR3 sequences, about 18% of them present only once. The material sequenced was blood. The sequence came from a woman in her 30s with Graves' hyperthyroidism that later progressed to Graves' ophthalmopathy.

This CDR3 is CSANYLRETQYF. The CDR3 DNA reads TGCAGTGCTAATTACTTACGAGAGACCCAGTACTTC. The chain links TRBV20-1 to TRBJ2-5; D remains unclear. With 4 bases removed from V and 4 bases from J, the gap between germline ends came to 10 bases. The CDR3 is made up of 12 amino acids. Germline CDR1 DFQATT, CDR2 SNEGSKA (reference sequence).